This passage covers 31 T cell receptor beta chains from one sample sequenced in a study of OX40 agonist ivuxolimab in advanced cancers. TCRdb's copy holds only in-frame clones and misses some; the assay was immunoSEQ multiplex PCR. Among more than 70,000 clones listed, 80% to 90% were seen once. The sequences come from CD4+ or CD8+ T cells sorted from blood, collected in a trial of the OX40 agonist ivuxolimab. The receptor source for this set is an adult with an advanced solid tumor such as melanoma, head and neck, liver or kidney cancer.

V and J are TRBV28 and TRBJ2-7; possibly TRBD2 for D (5 bases). This CDR3 contains 13 residues. Germline CDR1 is MDHEN and CDR2 is SYDVKM. Trimming took 1 base from V and 2 from J, leaving 6 bases between them. CDR3: CASSLSRAYEQYF. DNA of the CDR3: TGTGCCAGCAGTTTATCGCGGGCCTACGAGCAGTACTTC.

V gene TRBV19 combines with J gene TRBJ2-5; D may match TRBD1 or TRBD2 (5 bases each). TRBJ2-7 explains the end of the DNA better; the J call may be wrong. Germline-derived CDR1 and CDR2 are LNHDA and SQIVND (reference sequence). The CDR3 extends over 14 amino acids. DNA for the CDR3: TGTGCCAGTAGTATGGGGGACGGGGACTACGAGCAGTACTTC. It encodes CASSMGDGDYEQYF.

This clone has a handful of counts. The chain has TRBV19 and TRBJ1-1, with 8 bases lining up with TRBD1. The CDR3 consists of 14 residues. With V trimmed by 6 bases and J by 5 bases, 8 bases remained unmatched. Germline CDR1 reads LNHDA; CDR2 reads SQIVND (reference sequence). The CDR3 DNA is TGTGCCAGTAGCCCCAGGGGGCGCAGTACTGAAGCTTTCTTT. Translating it yields CASSPRGRSTEAFF.

Concerning this clone: Within the sample, other DNA sequences also encode this same CDR3. The chain couples TRBV28 to TRBJ2-3, with D hard to call. V was shortened by 8 bases and J by 2 bases, with 11 bases between the two germline ends. CDR3 length: 13 residues. The germline CDR1 and CDR2 sequences are MDHEN and SYDVKM. CDR3 amino acids: CASRGSSTDTQYF. The CDR3 nucleotides are TGTGCCAGCCGAGGCTCGTCCACAGATACGCAGTATTTT.

This clone has just one count. The J gene is TRBJ1-5, the V gene TRBV6-6, with D unclear. Trimming shortened V by 2 bases and J by 2 bases, and 10 bases separated the two germline ends. In germline, CDR1 is MNHNY, CDR2 SVGAGI (reference sequence). This CDR3 spans 15 amino acids. This CDR3 reads CASSYTRTGNQPQHF. CDR3 DNA: TGTGCCAGCAGTTACACCAGGACGGGCAATCAGCCCCAGCATTTT.

The count of this clone is one. The chain has TRBV6-5 and TRBJ2-7; no clear D. Germline loops: CDR1 MNHEY, CDR2 SVGAGI. The CDR3 extends over 13 amino acids. The V end was cut by 6 bases, the J end by 6 bases, with 15 bases between. CDR3 sequence (DNA): TGTGCCAGCAGGAGGACCGATACCGGCGAGCAGTACTTC. This codes for CASRRTDTGEQYF.

In the case of this clone: Germline and junction disagree at one end, which may indicate a read error. The V gene is TRBV9, the J gene TRBJ2-1; D is possibly TRBD1 or TRBD2 (6 bases each). Germline CDR1 and CDR2: SGDLS and YYNGEE. The CDR3 consists of 15 residues. DNA of the CDR3: TGTGCCAGCACCCAACGAGGGGGGAGCTACGATGAGCAGTTCTTC. Translating it yields CASTQRGGSYDEQFF.

The chain combines TRBV6-5 with TRBJ1-2, with D possibly being TRBD1 (6 bases). The CDR3 contains 11 residues. The germline gives CDR1 MNHEY, CDR2 SVGAGI. Trimming cost V 2 bases and J 10 bases, with 8 bases left between them. CDR3 amino acids: CASSYAGAYTF. The CDR3 nucleotides are TGTGCCAGCAGTTACGCAGGGGCCTACACCTTC.

The chain couples TRBV9 to TRBJ2-5; D is possibly TRBD1 or TRBD2 (5 bases each). The germline V and J ends were trimmed by 1 base and 3 bases, with 7 bases remaining between them. This CDR3 has 13 amino acids. CDR1 and CDR2 (germline): SGDLS, YYNGEE. The CDR3 coding sequence is TGTGCCAGCAGCGTACGAGGGGAAGAGACCCAGTACTTC. It is translated as CASSVRGEETQYF.

This clone has a handful of counts. The rearrangement uses TRBV28 and TRBJ1-2; 7 bases agree with TRBD1. Germline-derived CDR1 and CDR2 are MDHEN and SYDVKM. V shed 6 bases and J 2 bases; nucleotides not matched to a gene: 9. This CDR3 comprises 15 residues. The CDR3 DNA sequence: TGTGCCAGCAGCCAGACAGGGCTTGCCAACTATGGCTACACCTTC. It is translated as CASSQTGLANYGYTF.

The CDR3 DNA reads as TGCGCCAGCAGCTGGGGACGCGCAGATACGCAGTATTTT. Amino acid sequence: CASSWGRADTQYF. The chain recombines TRBV5-1 with TRBJ2-3; D possibly uses TRBD1 or TRBD2 (5 bases each). CDR1 and CDR2 (germline): SGHRS, YFSETQ. The CDR3 length is 13 residues. Trimming left V 3 bases short and J 4 bases short, with 9 bases between.

The chain recombines TRBV18 with TRBJ2-5; no reliable D call. The CDR3 spans 13 residues. V was clipped by 0 bases and J by 4 bases, with 6 bases between them. Germline loops: CDR1 KGHSH, CDR2 LQKENI. In DNA, the CDR3 is TGTGCCAGCTCACCACCGACAAGAGAGACCCAGTACTTC. It encodes CASSPPTRETQYF.

This chain uses TRBV5-1 with TRBJ1-6, with a possible D match to TRBD1 (5 bases). V was pared by 7 bases and J by 7 bases, with 18 bases between. Per the germline V gene, CDR1 is SGHRS and CDR2 is YFSETQ. The CDR3 has 15 residues. The CDR3 spells CASRNRDWGNSPLHF. The CDR3, as DNA: TGCGCCAGCCGTAACCGGGACTGGGGCAATTCACCCCTCCACTTT.

In nucleotides, the CDR3 is TGTGCTAGTGGTTTGGGCCTTTCTGGAGATACGCAGTATTTT. Its protein product is CASGLGLSGDTQYF. The V gene is TRBV12-5, the J gene TRBJ2-3; D unresolved. Germline-derived CDR1 and CDR2 are LGHNT and FRNRAP. The CDR3 is 14 residues long. Deletions cut 1 base from V and 5 bases from J, with 10 bases between.

This sequence joins TRBV6-5 and TRBJ1-1; the match to TRBD1 covers 10 bases. CDR3 size: 13 residues. The V gene's germline CDR1 is MNHEY and CDR2 SVGAGI. With 10 bases clipped from V and 3 bases from J, the junction kept 5 bases outside the gene matches. The CDR3 loop reads CATDRGRYTEAFF. The DNA of the CDR3 is TGTGCCACCGACAGGGGGCGGTACACTGAAGCTTTCTTT.

This clone was seen only once. CDR3 sequence: CASSSRGRGSGNTIYF. In nucleotides, the CDR3 is TGTGCCAGCAGCTCCCGTGGCCGGGGGTCAGGAAACACCATATATTTT. The genes are TRBV11-2 and TRBJ1-3, with D possibly TRBD1 on 5 matching bases. V was cut by 4 bases and J by 4 bases, with 17 bases left in between. Germline CDR1 is SGHAT and CDR2 is FQNNGV. The CDR3 is made up of 16 amino acids. Full variable domain (remainder filled in from reference TRBV11-2 and TRBJ1-3): EAGVAQSPRYKIIEKRQSVAFWCNPISGHATLYWYQQILGQGPKLLIQFQNNGVVDDSQLPKDRFSAERLKGVDSTLKIQPAKLEDSAVYLCASSSRGRGSGNTIYFGEGSWLTVV.

This clone was observed a handful of times. This chain joins TRBV5-1 and TRBJ2-5, with D perhaps assigned TRBD1 or TRBD2 (5 bases each). CDR3 size: 15 residues. Germline-derived CDR1 and CDR2 are SGHRS and YFSETQ. V lost 3 bases, J lost 2 bases, and 14 bases lay in between. The CDR3 DNA reads TGCGCCAGCAGCTCAAATACAGGAGGTCAAGAGACCCAGTACTTC. It translates to CASSSNTGGQETQYF. Full variable domain (remainder filled in from reference TRBV5-1 and TRBJ2-5): KAGVTQTPRYLIKTRGQQVTLSCSPISGHRSVSWYQQTPGQGLQFLFEYFSETQRNKGNFPGRFSGRQFSNSRSEMNVSTLELGDSALYLCASSSNTGGQETQYFGPGTRLLVL.

The chain combines TRBV5-1 with TRBJ2-2, with D unclear. Per the germline V gene, CDR1 is SGHRS and CDR2 is YFSETQ. Trimming removed 2 bases from V and 2 bases from J, with 4 bases in between. CDR3 size: 13 residues. CDR3 sequence: CASSFLNTGELFF. The CDR3 region has the DNA TGCGCCAGCAGCTTCCTTAACACCGGGGAGCTGTTTTTT.

This chain uses TRBV5-1 with TRBJ2-3; TRBD2 might be the D (7 bases). Germline loops: CDR1 SGHRS, CDR2 YFSETQ. Trimming left V 3 bases short and J 2 bases short, with 22 bases between. The CDR3 totals 18 residues. CDR3 sequence (DNA): TGCGCCAGCAGCTCCTTACCTAGGGGGGGCCTTTCCACAGATACGCAGTATTTT. Protein sequence: CASSSLPRGGLSTDTQYF.

This sequence joins TRBV6-5 and TRBJ2-1; D unresolved. V gave up 0 bases and J gave up 13 bases, with 7 bases separating them. The CDR3 has 11 residues. Germline-derived CDR1 and CDR2 are MNHEY and SVGAGI. The CDR3 nucleotides read TGTGCCAGCAGTTACTCAGGGTTACAGTTCTTC. This sequence encodes CASSYSGLQFF.

This clone appeared a single time. The chain couples TRBV27 to TRBJ1-5, with D perhaps matching TRBD1 (5 bases). Germline lookup yields CDR1 MNHEY and CDR2 SMNVEV (reference sequence). V lost 3 bases and J 10 bases, leaving 16 bases between the germline ends. CDR3 length: 14 amino acids. CDR3 nucleotide sequence: TGTGCCAGCAGTTTTCGACAGCCTCAATCTCCCCAGCATTTT. It specifies CASSFRQPQSPQHF.

This sequence joins TRBV7-9 and TRBJ2-7; TRBD1 matches at 10 bases. There are 14 residues in the CDR3. Trimming removed 4 bases from V and 4 bases from J; junction bases left unmatched: 4. Germline-derived CDR1 and CDR2 are SEHNR and FQNEAQ (reference sequence). CDR3 nucleotide sequence: TGTGCCAGCAGCTCCGGGACAGGGGAATACGAGCAGTACTTC. Encoded protein: CASSSGTGEYEQYF.

This clone was counted a single time. The rearrangement links TRBV21-1 to TRBJ1-5; the table's D call, TRBD1, has no DNA check behind it. TRBV21-1 is shown as a pseudogene. CDR3 length: 17 amino acids. The CDR3 sequence is CASGGTGDRGSNQPQHF. CDR3 coding DNA: TGTGCCAGTGGAGGGACAGGGGACAGGGGCAGCAATCAGCCCCAGCATTTT.

The chain carries TRBV13 and TRBJ2-7; no clear D. Deletions cut 2 bases from V and 4 bases from J, with 15 bases between. Germline V gene sequence: CDR1 PRHDT, CDR2 FYEKMQ (reference sequence). The CDR3 is made up of 15 amino acids. Here the CDR3 reads CASSLSHGRLYEQYF. The CDR3 nucleotides read TGTGCCAGCAGCTTAAGTCACGGGCGGTTATACGAGCAGTACTTC.

This clone was seen once. The chain carries TRBV18 and TRBJ1-1; TRBD1 might be the D (6 bases). This CDR3 is built from 16 residues. Trimming removed 3 bases at V and 3 bases at J, with 17 bases between. Germline values: CDR1 KGHSH, CDR2 LQKENI. CDR3 in amino acids: CASSPTAAGADTEAFF. CDR3 DNA sequence: TGTGCCAGCTCACCGACTGCCGCAGGGGCGGACACTGAAGCTTTCTTT.

This rearrangement joins TRBV20-1 to TRBJ2-5; D gene ambiguous. The V and J ends lost 6 bases and 4 bases respectively, with 9 bases between them. The CDR3 is 11 amino acids. CDR1 and CDR2 (germline): DFQATT, SNEGSKA (reference sequence). As DNA, the CDR3 is TGCAGTGCCCTTCGTTTAGAGACCCAGTACTTC. Protein: CSALRLETQYF.

This clone was seen more than once but under ten times. The sample contains more than one DNA sequence encoding this CDR3. The chain links TRBV27 to TRBJ2-5; 14 nucleotides agree with TRBD2. Trimming removed 2 bases from V and 1 base from J; junction bases left unmatched: 0. Germline V gene lookup returns CDR1 MNHEY and CDR2 SMNVEV (reference sequence). The CDR3 consists of 16 residues. DNA for the CDR3: TGTGCCAGCAGTTTAGGACTAGCGGGGGGCCAAGAGACCCAGTACTTC. Its translation is CASSLGLAGGQETQYF.

With respect to this clone: At one end the junction does not follow the germline gene, possibly because of a read error. The chain uses TRBV5-1 and TRBJ2-7; D is ambiguous. The CDR3 has 13 residues. Germline-derived CDR1 and CDR2 are SGHRS and YFSETQ. Here the CDR3 DNA reads TGCGCCAGCAGCTTAGGGCTATATGGGGATAAAATCTTC. Translated: CASSLGLYGDKIF. Full variable domain (rest looked up from reference TRBV5-1 and TRBJ2-7): KAGVTQTPRYLIKTRGQQVTLSCSPISGHRSVSWYQQTPGQGLQFLFEYFSETQRNKGNFPGRFSGRQFSNSRSEMNVSTLELGDSALYLCASSLGLYGDKIFGPGTRLTVT.

This clone was seen a single time. The V call is TRBV7-9, the J call TRBJ2-7, with 8 nucleotides matching TRBD1. CDR1 and CDR2 from the germline V gene are SEHNR and FQNEAQ (reference sequence). The CDR3 has 16 amino acids. V was pared by 1 base and J by 3 bases, with 8 bases of the junction left unmatched. The CDR3 loop reads CASSLGLGQAFYEQYF. CDR3 nucleotides: TGTGCCAGCAGCTTAGGTTTGGGACAGGCGTTCTACGAGCAGTACTTC.

The J gene is TRBJ2-1, the V gene TRBV9, with TRBD1 identical over 8 bases. The CDR3 is 15 amino acids. Germline CDR1 SGDLS, CDR2 YYNGEE. J lost 4 bases, V lost 3 bases, and 6 bases had no gene match. The CDR3 is CASSAKGQGYNEQFF. The CDR3 DNA follows: TGTGCCAGCAGCGCCAAAGGACAGGGTTACAATGAGCAGTTCTTC.

This sequence joins TRBV11-2 and TRBJ2-1; 7 bases fit TRBD2. Looked up from germline, CDR1 is SGHAT and CDR2 is FQNNGV. The CDR3 runs 16 residues. With 5 bases clipped from V and 0 bases from J, the junction kept 7 bases outside the gene matches. CDR3 amino acids: CASSLRREPSYNEQFF. CDR3 in DNA: TGTGCCAGCAGCCTAAGGCGGGAGCCCTCCTACAATGAGCAGTTCTTC. Combining the CDR3 with reference TRBV11-2 and TRBJ2-1 gives the whole variable domain EAGVAQSPRYKIIEKRQSVAFWCNPISGHATLYWYQQILGQGPKLLIQFQNNGVVDDSQLPKDRFSAERLKGVDSTLKIQPAKLEDSAVYLCASSLRREPSYNEQFFGPGTRLTVL.